This T cell receptor beta chain was profiled in a study of T-cell reconstitution after alpha-beta-depleted transplantation in children (dated by TCRdb to 2016 to 2018). Some background on the complete study: Using TCR repertoire profiling, the study quantitatively followed how T-cell immune reconstitution unfolded in children after TCRalphabeta/CD19-depleted allogeneic hematopoietic cell transplantation.

Turning to this clonotype: This receptor's antigen is unknown. There are no base qualities to consult, and no much larger clone falls within one base.

Sequences MNHNS (CDR1) and SASEGT (CDR2) are obtained from the germline V gene. V loses 4 bases of germline sequence and J loses 6 bases, and the interval between the two ends is 18 bases. The CDR3 covers 15 residues, taking in both the cysteine and the phenylalanine. Here the CDR3 DNA is all that survives: 45 bases in frame from base 1. Library prep was done by PCR. TCRdb shows the sequencer as Illumina HiSeq 2500. Molecular barcoding was employed in the preparation of TCR libraries, with unique molecular identifiers being used to normalize TCRbeta repertoire quantification. TCRdb's own reprocessing of the public reads used fastp at Q25 and MiXCR and kept productive beta chains. Merged by CDR3 protein, the rows form single entries marked with the most common genes and DNA. The sample table lists approximately 400,000 distinct CDR3 sequences, approximately 11% of them with a count of one. The ten largest clonotypes hold 5% to 6.5% of the sample.

Sample: PBMCs from the stem cell graft donor, taken from the stem cell graft. Here the chain combines TRBV6-1 and TRBJ1-2; tentative D gene TRBD1, with 6 bases matching. The receptor was derived from a human donor who donated a stem cell graft to a child with acute myeloid leukemia. The CDR3 amino acid sequence is: CASSAQRNRVDGYTF. The nucleotide sequence is given as TGTGCCAGCAGTGCTCAACGAAACAGGGTTGATGGCTACACCTTC.